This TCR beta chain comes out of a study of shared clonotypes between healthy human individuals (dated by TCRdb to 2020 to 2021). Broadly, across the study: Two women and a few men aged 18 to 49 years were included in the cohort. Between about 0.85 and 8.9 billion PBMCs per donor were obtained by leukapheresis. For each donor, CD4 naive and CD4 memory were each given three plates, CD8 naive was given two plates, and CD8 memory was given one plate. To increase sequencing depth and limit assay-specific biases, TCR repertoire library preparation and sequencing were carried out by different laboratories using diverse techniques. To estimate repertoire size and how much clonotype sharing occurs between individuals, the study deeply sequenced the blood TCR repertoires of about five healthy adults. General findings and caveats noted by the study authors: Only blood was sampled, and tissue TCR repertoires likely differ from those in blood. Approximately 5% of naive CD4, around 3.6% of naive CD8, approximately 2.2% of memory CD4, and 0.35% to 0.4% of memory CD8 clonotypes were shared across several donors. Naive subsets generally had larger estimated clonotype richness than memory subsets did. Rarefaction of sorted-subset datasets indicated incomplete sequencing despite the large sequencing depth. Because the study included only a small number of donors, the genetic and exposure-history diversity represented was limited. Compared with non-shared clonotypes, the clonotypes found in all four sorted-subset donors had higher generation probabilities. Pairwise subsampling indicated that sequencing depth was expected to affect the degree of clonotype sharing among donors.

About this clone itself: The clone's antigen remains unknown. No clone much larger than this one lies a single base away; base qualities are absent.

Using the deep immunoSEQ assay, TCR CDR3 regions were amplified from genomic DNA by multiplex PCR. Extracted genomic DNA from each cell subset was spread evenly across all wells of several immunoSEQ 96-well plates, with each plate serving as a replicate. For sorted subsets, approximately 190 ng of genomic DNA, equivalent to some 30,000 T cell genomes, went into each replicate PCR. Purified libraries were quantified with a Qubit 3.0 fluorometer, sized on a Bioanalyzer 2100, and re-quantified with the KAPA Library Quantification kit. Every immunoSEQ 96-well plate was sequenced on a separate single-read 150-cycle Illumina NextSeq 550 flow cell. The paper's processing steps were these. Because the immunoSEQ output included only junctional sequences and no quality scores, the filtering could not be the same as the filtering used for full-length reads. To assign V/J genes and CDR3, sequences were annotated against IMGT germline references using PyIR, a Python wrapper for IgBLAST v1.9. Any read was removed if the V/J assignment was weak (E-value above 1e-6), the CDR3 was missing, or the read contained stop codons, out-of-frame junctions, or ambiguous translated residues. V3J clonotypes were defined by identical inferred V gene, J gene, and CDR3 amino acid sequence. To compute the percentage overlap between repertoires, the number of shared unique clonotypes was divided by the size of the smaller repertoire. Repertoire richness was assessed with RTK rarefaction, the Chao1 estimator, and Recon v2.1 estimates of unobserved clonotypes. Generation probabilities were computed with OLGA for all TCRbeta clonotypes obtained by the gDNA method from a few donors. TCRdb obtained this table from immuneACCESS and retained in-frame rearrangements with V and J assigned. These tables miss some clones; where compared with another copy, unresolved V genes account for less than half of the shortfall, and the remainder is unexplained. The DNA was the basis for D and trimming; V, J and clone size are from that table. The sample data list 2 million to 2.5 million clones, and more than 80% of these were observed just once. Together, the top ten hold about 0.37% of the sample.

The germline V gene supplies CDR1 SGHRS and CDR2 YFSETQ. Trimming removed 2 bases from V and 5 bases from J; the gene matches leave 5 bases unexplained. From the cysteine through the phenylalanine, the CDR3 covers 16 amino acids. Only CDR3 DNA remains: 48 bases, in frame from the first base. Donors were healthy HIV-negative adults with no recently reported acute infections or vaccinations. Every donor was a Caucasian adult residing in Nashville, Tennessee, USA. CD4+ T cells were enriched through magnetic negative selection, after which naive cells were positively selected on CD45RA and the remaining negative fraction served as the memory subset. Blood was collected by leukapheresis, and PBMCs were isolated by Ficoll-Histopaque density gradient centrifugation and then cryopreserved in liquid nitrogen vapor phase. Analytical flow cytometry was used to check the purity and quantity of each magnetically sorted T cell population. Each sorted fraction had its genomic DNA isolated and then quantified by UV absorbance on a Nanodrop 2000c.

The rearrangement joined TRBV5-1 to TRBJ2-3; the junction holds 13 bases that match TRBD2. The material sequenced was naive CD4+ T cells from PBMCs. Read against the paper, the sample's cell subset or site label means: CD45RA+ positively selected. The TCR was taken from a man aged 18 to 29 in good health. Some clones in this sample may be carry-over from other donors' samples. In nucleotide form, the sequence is TGCGCCAGCAGCTTCGGACTAGCGGGAGCGAGAGATACGCAGTATTTT. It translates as CASSFGLAGARDTQYF.